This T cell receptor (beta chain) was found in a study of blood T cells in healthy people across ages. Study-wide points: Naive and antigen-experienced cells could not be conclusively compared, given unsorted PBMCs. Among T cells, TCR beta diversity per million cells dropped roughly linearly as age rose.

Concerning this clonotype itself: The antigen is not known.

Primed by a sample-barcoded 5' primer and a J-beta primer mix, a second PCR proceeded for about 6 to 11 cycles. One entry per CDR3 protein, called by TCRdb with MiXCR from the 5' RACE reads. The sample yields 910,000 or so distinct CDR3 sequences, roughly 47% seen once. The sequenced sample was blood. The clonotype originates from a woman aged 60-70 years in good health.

The CDR3 coding sequence is TGTGCCAGCAGACCAACAGCAGGGGGAGGCTACACCTTC. It encodes CASRPTAGGGYTF. The rearrangement uses TRBV28 and TRBJ1-2; 7 nucleotides align to TRBD1. V dropped 6 bases and J dropped 8; count of bases not matched to a gene: 9. Per the germline V gene, CDR1 is MDHEN and CDR2 is SYDVKM. CDR3 size: 13 residues.